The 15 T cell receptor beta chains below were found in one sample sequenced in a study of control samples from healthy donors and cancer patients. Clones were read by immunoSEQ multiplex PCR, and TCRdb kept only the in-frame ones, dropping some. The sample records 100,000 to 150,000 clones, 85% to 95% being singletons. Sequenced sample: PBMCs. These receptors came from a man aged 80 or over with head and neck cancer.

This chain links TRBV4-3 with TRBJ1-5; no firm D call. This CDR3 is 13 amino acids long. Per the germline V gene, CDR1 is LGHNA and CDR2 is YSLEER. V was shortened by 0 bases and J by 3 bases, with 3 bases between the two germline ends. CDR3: CASSQDHNQPQHF. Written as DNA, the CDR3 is TGCGCCAGCAGCCAAGACCACAATCAGCCCCAGCATTTT.

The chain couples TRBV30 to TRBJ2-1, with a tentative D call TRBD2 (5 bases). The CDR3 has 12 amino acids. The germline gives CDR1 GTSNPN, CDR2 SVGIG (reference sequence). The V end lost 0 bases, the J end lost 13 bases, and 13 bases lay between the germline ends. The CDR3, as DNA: TGTGCCTGGAGTGTCCGAGGGTCTAAACAGTTCTTC. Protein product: CAWSVRGSKQFF.

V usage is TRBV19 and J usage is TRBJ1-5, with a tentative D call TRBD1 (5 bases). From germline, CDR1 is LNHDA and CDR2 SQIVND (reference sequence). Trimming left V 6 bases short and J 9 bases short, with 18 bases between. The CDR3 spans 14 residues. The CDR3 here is CASSPGQGPWPQHF. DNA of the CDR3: TGTGCCAGTAGCCCAGGGCAGGGCCCCTGGCCCCAGCATTTT. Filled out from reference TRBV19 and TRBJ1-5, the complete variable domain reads DGGITQSPKYLFRKEGQNVTLSCEQNLNHDAMYWYRQDPGQGLRLIYYSQIVNDFQKGDIAEGYSVSREKKESFPLTVTSAQKNPTAFYLCASSPGQGPWPQHFGDGTRLSIL.

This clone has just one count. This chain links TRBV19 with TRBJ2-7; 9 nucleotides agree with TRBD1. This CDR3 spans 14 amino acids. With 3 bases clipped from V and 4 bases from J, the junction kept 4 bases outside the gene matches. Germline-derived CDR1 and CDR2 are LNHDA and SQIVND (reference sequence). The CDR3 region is CASSMPGQGYEQYF. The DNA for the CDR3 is TGTGCCAGTAGTATGCCGGGACAGGGATACGAGCAGTACTTC.

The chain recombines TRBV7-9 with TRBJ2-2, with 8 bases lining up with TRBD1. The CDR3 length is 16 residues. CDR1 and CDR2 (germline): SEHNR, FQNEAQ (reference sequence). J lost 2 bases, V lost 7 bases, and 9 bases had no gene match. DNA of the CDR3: TGTGCCAGCATCTGGACAGGGTTTCTAAACACCGGGGAGCTGTTTTTT. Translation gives CASIWTGFLNTGELFF. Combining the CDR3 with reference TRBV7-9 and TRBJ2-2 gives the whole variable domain DTGVSQNPRHKITKRGQNVTFRCDPISEHNRLYWYRQTLGQGPEFLTYFQNEAQLEKSRLLSDRFSAERPKGSFSTLEIQRTEQGDSAMYLCASIWTGFLNTGELFFGEGSRLTVL.

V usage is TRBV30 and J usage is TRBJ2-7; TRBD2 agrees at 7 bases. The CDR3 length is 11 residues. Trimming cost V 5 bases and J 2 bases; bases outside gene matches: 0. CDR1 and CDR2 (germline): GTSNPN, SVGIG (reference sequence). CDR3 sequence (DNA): TGTGCCTGGGGGGGGGCCTACGAGCAGTACTTC. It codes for CAWGGAYEQYF.

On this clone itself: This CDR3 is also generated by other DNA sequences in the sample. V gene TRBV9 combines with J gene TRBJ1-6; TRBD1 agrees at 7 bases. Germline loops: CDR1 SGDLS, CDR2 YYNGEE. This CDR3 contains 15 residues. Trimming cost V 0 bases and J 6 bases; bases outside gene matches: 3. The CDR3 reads CASSVGRDSNSPLHF. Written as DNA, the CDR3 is TGTGCCAGCAGCGTAGGAAGGGACAGTAATTCACCCCTCCACTTT.

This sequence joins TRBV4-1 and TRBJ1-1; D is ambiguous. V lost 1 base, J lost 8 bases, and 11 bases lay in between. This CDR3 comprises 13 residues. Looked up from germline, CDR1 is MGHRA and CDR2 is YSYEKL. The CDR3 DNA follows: TGCGCCAGCAGCCAAGCACCACTGGGGGAAGCTTTCTTT. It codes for CASSQAPLGEAFF.

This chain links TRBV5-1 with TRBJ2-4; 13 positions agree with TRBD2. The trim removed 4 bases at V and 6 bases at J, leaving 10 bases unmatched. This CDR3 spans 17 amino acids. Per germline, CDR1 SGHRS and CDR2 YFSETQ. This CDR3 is CASSATSGRAGGNIQYF. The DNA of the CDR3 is TGCGCCAGCAGCGCTACTAGCGGGAGGGCCGGAGGAAACATTCAGTACTTC.

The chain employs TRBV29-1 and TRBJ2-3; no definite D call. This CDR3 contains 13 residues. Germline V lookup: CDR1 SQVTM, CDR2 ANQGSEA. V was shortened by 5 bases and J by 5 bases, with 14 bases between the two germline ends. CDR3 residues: CSVKVGFRDTQYF. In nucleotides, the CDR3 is TGCAGCGTTAAAGTGGGGTTTAGAGATACGCAGTATTTT.

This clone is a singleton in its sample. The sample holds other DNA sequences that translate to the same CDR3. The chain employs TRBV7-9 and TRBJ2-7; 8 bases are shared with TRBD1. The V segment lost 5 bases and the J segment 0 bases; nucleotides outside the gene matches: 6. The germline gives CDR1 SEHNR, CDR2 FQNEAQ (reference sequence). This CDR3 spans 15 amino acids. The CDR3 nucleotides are TGTGCCAGCAGCCCCCGGGACAGGAGCTCCTACGAGCAGTACTTC. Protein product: CASSPRDRSSYEQYF.

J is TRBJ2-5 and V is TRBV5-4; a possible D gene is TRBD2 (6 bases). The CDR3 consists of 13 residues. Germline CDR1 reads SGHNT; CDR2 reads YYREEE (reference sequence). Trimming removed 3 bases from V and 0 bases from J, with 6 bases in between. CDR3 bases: TGTGCCAGCAGCTGGGACTACCAAGAGACCCAGTACTTC. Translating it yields CASSWDYQETQYF.

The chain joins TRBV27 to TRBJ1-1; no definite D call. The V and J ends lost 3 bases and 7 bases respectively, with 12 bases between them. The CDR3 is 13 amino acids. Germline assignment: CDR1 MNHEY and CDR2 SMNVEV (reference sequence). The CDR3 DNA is TGTGCCAGCAGTTTTACCCCAGAGGGTGAAGCTTTCTTT. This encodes CASSFTPEGEAFF.

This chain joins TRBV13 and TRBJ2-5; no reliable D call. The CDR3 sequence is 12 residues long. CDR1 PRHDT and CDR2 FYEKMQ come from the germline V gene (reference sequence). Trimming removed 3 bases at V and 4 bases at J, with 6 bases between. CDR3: CASSLGRETQYF. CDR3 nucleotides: TGTGCCAGCAGCTTGGGTCGAGAGACCCAGTACTTC.

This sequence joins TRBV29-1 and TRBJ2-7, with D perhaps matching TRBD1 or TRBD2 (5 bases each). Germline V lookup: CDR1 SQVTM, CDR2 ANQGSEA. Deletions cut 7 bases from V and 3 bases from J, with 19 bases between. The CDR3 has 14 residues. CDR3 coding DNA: TGCAGCGCCCAAGGGGCGGGTGATAACTACGAGCAGTACTTC. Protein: CSAQGAGDNYEQYF.